The 10 T cell receptor beta chains listed next were all sequenced from one sample in a study of human thymus T cells. Thymic material originated from resections removed in the course of corrective heart surgery. Method: immunoSEQ multiplex PCR; TCRdb's copy keeps in-frame clones and lacks some. In the table there are some 120,000 clones, just under 95% of which are singletons. The specimen sequenced was thymus tissue. These receptors were taken from a boy under two years old with a congenital heart defect but otherwise immunologically healthy.

The genes are TRBV11-3 and TRBJ2-1, with D unresolved. Trimming removed 6 bases at V and 8 bases at J, with 14 bases between. Germline values: CDR1 SGHNT, CDR2 YENEEA. This CDR3 has 13 amino acids. As DNA, the CDR3 is TGTGCCAGCAGTCCTCAACTGTCCCATGAGCAGTTCTTC. Amino acid sequence: CASSPQLSHEQFF.

This chain links TRBV27 with TRBJ1-5, with TRBD1 matching 9 bases. Trimming removed 5 bases from V and 1 base from J; junction bases left unmatched: 3. The V gene's germline CDR1 is MNHEY and CDR2 SMNVEV (reference sequence). There are 15 residues in the CDR3. CDR3 amino acids: CASSPGQGSNQPQHF. CDR3 bases: TGTGCCAGCAGTCCGGGACAGGGAAGCAATCAGCCCCAGCATTTT.

The chain is built from TRBV5-8 and TRBJ2-3; 8 bases are a match to TRBD2. CDR3 length: 17 amino acids. Germline CDR1 is SGHTS and CDR2 is YDEGEE. After removal of 0 bases from V and 0 bases from J, the junction contained 6 bases not matched to a gene. This chain's CDR3 is CASSLEEIAGSTDTQYF. The CDR3 coding sequence is TGTGCCAGCAGCTTGGAAGAAATAGCGGGGAGCACAGATACGCAGTATTTT.

This clone was found once. J is TRBJ1-5 and V is TRBV4-3; D is perhaps TRBD1 (5 bases). Germline V gives CDR1 LGHNA, CDR2 YSLEER. The CDR3 is 16 amino acids. Trimming removed 0 bases at V and 7 bases at J, with 16 bases between. The chain's CDR3 is CASSQDWGYGVQPQHF. The CDR3 coding sequence is TGCGCCAGCAGCCAAGATTGGGGGTATGGGGTACAGCCCCAGCATTTT.

The chain joins TRBV19 to TRBJ2-5; TRBD2 agrees at 13 bases. CDR1 LNHDA and CDR2 SQIVND come from the germline V gene (reference sequence). The CDR3 totals 15 residues. V shed 5 bases and J 3 bases; nucleotides not matched to a gene: 3. CDR3 in amino acids: CASSGGLAGKETQYF. Here the CDR3 DNA reads TGTGCCAGTAGTGGGGGACTAGCGGGGAAAGAGACCCAGTACTTC.

The chain has TRBV7-9 and TRBJ2-3, with no clear D. There are 13 residues in the CDR3. Germline lookup yields CDR1 SEHNR and CDR2 FQNEAQ (reference sequence). Here the CDR3 reads CSVKSTSTDTQYF. The CDR3 DNA sequence: TGTAGCGTCAAATCCACTAGCACAGATACGCAGTATTTT.

CDR3 amino acids: CASSLDRRGDPSTDTQYF. As DNA, the CDR3 is TGTGCCAGCAGCTTGGACCGGCGGGGGGACCCTAGCACAGATACGCAGTATTTT. The V and J genes are TRBV7-2 and TRBJ2-3, with TRBD2 matching 8 bases. Germline CDR1 is SGHTA and CDR2 is FQGNSA. The CDR3 extends over 18 amino acids. V trimming: 3 bases; J trimming: 0 bases; junction bases outside the gene matches: 11.

This sequence joins TRBV7-2 and TRBJ1-5; D ambiguous. V lost 5 bases, J lost 9 bases, and 11 bases lay in between. CDR3 length equals 12 residues. Germline loops: CDR1 SGHTA, CDR2 FQGNSA. In DNA, the CDR3 is TGTGCCAGCAGCCAACTCCATCGGCCCCAGCATTTT. Amino acid sequence: CASSQLHRPQHF.

The chain has TRBV7-2 and TRBJ2-7; D perhaps matches TRBD1 (6 bases). Germline V gives CDR1 SGHTA, CDR2 FQGNSA. Trimming took off 2 bases at V and 5 bases at J, with 13 bases between the two ends. The CDR3 runs 14 residues. Here the CDR3 reads CASSLTTGKNEQYF. The CDR3 DNA reads as TGTGCCAGCAGCTTAACTACAGGGAAAAACGAGCAGTACTTC. The full variable domain, its missing parts supplied by reference TRBV7-2 and TRBJ2-7, is GAGVSQSPSNKVTEKGKDVELRCDPISGHTALYWYRQSLGQGLEFLIYFQGNSAPDKSGLPSDRFSAERTGGSVSTLTIQRTQQEDSAVYLCASSLTTGKNEQYFGPGTRLTVT.

CDR3 residues: CAWVKGSLIGGEQYF. CDR3 coding DNA: TGTGCCTGGGTGAAAGGGTCTTTAATTGGGGGGGAGCAGTACTTC. This chain uses TRBV30 with TRBJ2-7; D might be TRBD2 (6 bases). The CDR3 length is 15 residues. V was clipped by 5 bases and J by 7 bases, with 24 bases between them. Per the germline V gene, CDR1 is GTSNPN and CDR2 is SVGIG (reference sequence).